This T cell receptor (beta chain) was profiled in a study of a mutant IDH1 vaccine in newly diagnosed glioma. The wider study: Treatment recipients were approximately 60% male and around 40% female, and their mean age was roughly 40 years. Patients had received radiotherapy, temozolomide, or both previously, most receiving both.

Time point reported: baseline, week 1 (first vaccination visit). Treatment described: pre-vaccination baseline after standard-of-care therapy. Donors had new IDH1-mutant astrocytomas of WHO grade 3 or 4 (ATRX-lost). The CDR3 totals 13 residues. The V end was cut by 6 bases, the J end by 6 bases, with 14 bases between. Germline assignment: CDR1 LGHNA and CDR2 YSLEER. The data were produced by immunoSEQ multiplex PCR, yet TCRdb's version contains in-frame clones alone and is incomplete. The sample has tens of thousands of clones, less than 85% seen once. The rearrangement joins TRBV4-3 to TRBJ2-5; D might be TRBD2 (6 bases). The clonotype was recovered from a man aged 50 to 59 with glioma. The sample consisted of PBMCs, taken from a glioma patient treated with radiotherapy, temozolomide or both. The chain's CDR3 is CASSPGRGKTQYF. CDR3 DNA: TGCGCCAGCAGTCCCGGACGGGGGAAGACCCAGTACTTC.